A selection of T cell receptor beta chains follows, all from one sample in a study of PD-1 blockade in classical Hodgkin lymphoma. The assay was immunoSEQ multiplex PCR, and TCRdb's table has in-frame clones only and misses some. Seen here are tens of thousands of clones, over 55% observed once, and the top ten hold roughly 3.1%. Sample: peripheral blood mononuclear cells (PBMCs), taken at baseline. These receptors originate from a human donor with classical Hodgkin lymphoma. The CDR3 runs from the conserved cysteine through the conserved F or W. The order of the fields is clone size, V gene, D gene, J gene, CDR3 DNA, CDR3 protein. The D gene is left open where the match is weak. Rows give clone size only sometimes, using once, few, many, or a class for an expanded clone.

few	TRBV30	-	TRBJ1-5	TGTGCCTGGAGCCGACAGCATAGCAATCAGCCCCAGCATTTT	CAWSRQHSNQPQHF
few	TRBV5-1	-	TRBJ2-6	TGCGCCAGCAGCTTGGCAGGGCCCCAGGCCAACGTCCTGACTTTC	CASSLAGPQANVLTF
-	TRBV13	-	TRBJ1-1	TGTGCCAGCAGCTTCTCAGCAGGGCCCGTTGAAGCTTTCTTT	CASSFSAGPVEAFF
-	TRBV2	-	TRBJ2-7	TGTGCCAGCAGGGGCTACGAGCAGTACTTC	CASRGYEQYF
once	TRBV9	TRBD2	TRBJ2-5	TGTGCCAGCAGCGTAGGTGGACTAGCAGGCGAGACCCAGTACTTC	CASSVGGLAGETQYF
-	TRBV30	TRBD2	TRBJ2-5	TGTGCCTGGAGCAGACTAGCGGGAGATAGGGAGACCCAGTACTTC	CAWSRLAGDRETQYF
once	TRBV19	-	TRBJ1-2	TGTGCCAGTAGTACAAATGACAGATCCGGCTACACCTTC	CASSTNDRSGYTF
-	TRBV7-2	-	TRBJ1-2	TGTGCCAGCAGCTTGGGGACCTATGGCTACACCTTC	CASSLGTYGYTF
medium-sized	TRBV5-4	-	TRBJ1-1	TGTGCCAGCAGCTTGGAAGAAGGGGCTTGGAACACTGAAGCTTTCTTT	CASSLEEGAWNTEAFF
-	TRBV19	-	TRBJ1-3	TGTGCCAGTAGGCCGACAGAATCGAGCGGAAACACCATATATTTT	CASRPTESSGNTIYF
once	TRBV6-6	-	TRBJ2-4	TGTGCCAGCACCCCCGTGCTAGCCGGGGACATTCAGTACTTC	CASTPVLAGDIQYF
-	TRBV28	-	TRBJ2-7	TGTGCCAGCAGTTTCTCTCTGGAGGGAGTTTCCCTAACCTACGAGCAGTACTTC	CASSFSLEGVSLTYEQYF
once	TRBV6-5	-	TRBJ1-2	TGTGCCAGCAGTTACAGGGGGAAAAGGCCGGATGGCTACACCTTC	CASSYRGKRPDGYTF
few	TRBV27	-	TRBJ1-5	TGTGCCAGCAGTTTTTTTCAGGGTAGCAATCAGCCCCAGCATTTT	CASSFFQGSNQPQHF